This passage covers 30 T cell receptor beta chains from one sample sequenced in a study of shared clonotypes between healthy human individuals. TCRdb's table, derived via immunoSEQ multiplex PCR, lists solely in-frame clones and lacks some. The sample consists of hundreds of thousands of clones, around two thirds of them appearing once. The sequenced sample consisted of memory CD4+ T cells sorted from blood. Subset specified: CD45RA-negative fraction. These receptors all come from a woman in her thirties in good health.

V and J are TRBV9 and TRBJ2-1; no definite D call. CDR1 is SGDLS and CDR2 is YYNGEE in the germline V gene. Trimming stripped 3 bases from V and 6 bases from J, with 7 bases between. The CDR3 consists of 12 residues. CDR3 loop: CASSDIRNEQFF. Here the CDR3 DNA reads TGTGCCAGCAGCGACATCCGCAATGAGCAGTTCTTC.

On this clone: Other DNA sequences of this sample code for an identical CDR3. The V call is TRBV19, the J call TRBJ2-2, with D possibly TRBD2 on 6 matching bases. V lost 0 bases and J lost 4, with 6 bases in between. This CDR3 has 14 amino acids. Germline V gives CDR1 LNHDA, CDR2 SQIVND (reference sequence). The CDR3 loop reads CASSIEGGTGELFF. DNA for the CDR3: TGTGCCAGTAGTATAGAGGGGGGCACCGGGGAGCTGTTTTTT.

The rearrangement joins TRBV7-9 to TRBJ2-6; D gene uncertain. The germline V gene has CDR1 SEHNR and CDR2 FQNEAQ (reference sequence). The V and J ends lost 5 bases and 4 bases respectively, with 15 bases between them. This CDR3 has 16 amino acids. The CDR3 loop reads CASSPVAGSGANVLTF. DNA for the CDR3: TGTGCCAGCAGCCCAGTTGCCGGGTCCGGGGCCAACGTCCTGACTTTC.

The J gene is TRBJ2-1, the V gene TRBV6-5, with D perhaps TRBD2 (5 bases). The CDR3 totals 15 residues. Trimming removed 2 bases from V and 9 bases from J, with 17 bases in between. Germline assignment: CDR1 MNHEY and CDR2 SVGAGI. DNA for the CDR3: TGTGCCAGCAGTTACACGTTTGAGGGATTTAGTGAGCAGTTCTTC. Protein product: CASSYTFEGFSEQFF.

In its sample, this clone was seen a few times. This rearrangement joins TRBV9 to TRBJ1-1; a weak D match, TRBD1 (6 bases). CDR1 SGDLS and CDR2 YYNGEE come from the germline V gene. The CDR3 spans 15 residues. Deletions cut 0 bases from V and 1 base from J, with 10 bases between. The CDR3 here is CASSVDGQKNTEAFF. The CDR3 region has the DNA TGTGCCAGCAGCGTAGACGGACAGAAGAACACTGAAGCTTTCTTT.

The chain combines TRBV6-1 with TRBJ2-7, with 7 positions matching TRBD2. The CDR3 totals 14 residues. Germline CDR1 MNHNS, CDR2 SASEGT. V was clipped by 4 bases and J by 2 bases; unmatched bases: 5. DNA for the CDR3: TGTGCCAGCAGTGCCGGGACTACTACCTACGAGCAGTACTTC. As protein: CASSAGTTTYEQYF.

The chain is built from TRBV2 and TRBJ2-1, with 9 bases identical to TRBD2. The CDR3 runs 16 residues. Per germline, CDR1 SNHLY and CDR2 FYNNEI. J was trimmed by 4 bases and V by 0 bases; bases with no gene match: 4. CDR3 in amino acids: CASSEARLAGYNEQFF. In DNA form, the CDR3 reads TGTGCCAGCAGTGAAGCTAGGCTAGCGGGATACAATGAGCAGTTCTTC.

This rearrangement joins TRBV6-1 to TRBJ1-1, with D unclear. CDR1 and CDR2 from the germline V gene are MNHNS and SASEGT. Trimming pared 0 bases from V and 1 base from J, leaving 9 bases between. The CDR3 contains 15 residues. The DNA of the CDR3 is TGTGCCAGCAGTGAAGCGCTCAATGGGAACACTGAAGCTTTCTTT. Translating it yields CASSEALNGNTEAFF.

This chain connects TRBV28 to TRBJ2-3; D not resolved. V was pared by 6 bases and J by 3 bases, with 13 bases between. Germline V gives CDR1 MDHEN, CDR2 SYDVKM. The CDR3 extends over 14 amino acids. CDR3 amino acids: CASSLPVTTDTQYF. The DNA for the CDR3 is TGTGCCAGCAGCTTGCCAGTTACAACAGATACGCAGTATTTT.

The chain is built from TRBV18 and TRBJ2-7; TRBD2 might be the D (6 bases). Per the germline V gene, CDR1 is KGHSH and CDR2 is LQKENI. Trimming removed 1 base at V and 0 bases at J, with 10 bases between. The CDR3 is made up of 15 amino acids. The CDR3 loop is CASSPRGISSYEQYF. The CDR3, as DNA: TGTGCCAGCTCACCACGCGGGATAAGCTCCTACGAGCAGTACTTC. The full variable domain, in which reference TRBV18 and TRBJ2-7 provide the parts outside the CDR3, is NAGVMQNPRHLVRRRGQEARLRCSPMKGHSHVYWYRQLPEEGLKFMVYLQKENIIDESGMPKERFSAEFPKEGPSILRIQQVVRGDSAAYFCASSPRGISSYEQYFGPGTRLTVT.

In DNA form, the CDR3 reads TGTGCCAGCAGCTTAGTCCCGGGAGATGGCCCCTACGAGCAGTACTTC. It yields the protein CASSLVPGDGPYEQYF. The V call is TRBV7-2, the J call TRBJ2-7; tentative D call: TRBD2 (6 bases). Trimming pared 1 base from V and 2 bases from J, leaving 15 bases between. CDR1 and CDR2 (germline): SGHTA, FQGNSA. The CDR3 length is 16 residues.

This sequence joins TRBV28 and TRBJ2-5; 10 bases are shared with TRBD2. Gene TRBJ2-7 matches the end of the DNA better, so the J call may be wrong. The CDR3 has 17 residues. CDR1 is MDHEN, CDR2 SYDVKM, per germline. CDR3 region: CASSPLLAGVPSYEQYF. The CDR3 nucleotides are TGTGCCAGCAGTCCCCTGCTAGCGGGAGTCCCCTCCTACGAGCAGTACTTC.

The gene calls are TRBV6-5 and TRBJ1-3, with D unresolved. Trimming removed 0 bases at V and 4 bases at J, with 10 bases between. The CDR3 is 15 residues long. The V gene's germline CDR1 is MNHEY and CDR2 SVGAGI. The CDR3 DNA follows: TGTGCCAGCAGTTACTCGATGAGGAAAGGAAACACCATATATTTT. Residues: CASSYSMRKGNTIYF.

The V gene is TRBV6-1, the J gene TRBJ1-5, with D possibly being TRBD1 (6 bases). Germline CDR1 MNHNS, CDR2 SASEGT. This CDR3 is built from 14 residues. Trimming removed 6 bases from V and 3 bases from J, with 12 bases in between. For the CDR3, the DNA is TGTGCCAGCAGGAGAGACAGGTCCAATCAGCCCCAGCATTTT. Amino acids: CASRRDRSNQPQHF.

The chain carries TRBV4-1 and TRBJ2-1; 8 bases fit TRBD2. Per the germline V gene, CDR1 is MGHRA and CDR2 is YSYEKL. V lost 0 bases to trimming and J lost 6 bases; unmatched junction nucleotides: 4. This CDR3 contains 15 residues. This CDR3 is CASSQDSGTSNEQFF. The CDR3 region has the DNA TGCGCCAGCAGCCAAGATTCCGGGACTAGCAATGAGCAGTTCTTC.

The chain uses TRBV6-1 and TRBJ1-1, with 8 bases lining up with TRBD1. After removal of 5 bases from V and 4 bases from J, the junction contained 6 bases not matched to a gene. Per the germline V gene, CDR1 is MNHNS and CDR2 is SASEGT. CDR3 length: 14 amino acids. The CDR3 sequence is CASSNQGASTEAFF. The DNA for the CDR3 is TGTGCCAGCAGTAATCAGGGGGCTAGCACTGAAGCTTTCTTT.

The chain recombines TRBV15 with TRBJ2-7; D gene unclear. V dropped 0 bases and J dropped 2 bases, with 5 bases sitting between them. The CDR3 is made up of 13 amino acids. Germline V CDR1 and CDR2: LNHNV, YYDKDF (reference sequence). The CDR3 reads CATSRDLPYEQYF. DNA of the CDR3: TGTGCCACCAGCAGAGATCTCCCCTACGAGCAGTACTTC.

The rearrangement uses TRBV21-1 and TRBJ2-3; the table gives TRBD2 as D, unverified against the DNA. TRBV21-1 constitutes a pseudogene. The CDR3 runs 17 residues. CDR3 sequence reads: CASSKALCTFPTDTQYF. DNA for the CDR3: TGTGCCAGCAGCAAAGCGCTATGCACTTTCCCTACAGATACGCAGTATTTT.

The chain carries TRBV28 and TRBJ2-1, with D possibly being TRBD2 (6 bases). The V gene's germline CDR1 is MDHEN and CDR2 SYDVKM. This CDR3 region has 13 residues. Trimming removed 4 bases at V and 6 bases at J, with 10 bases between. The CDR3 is CASSWGLINEQFF. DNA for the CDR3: TGTGCCAGCAGTTGGGGACTTATCAATGAGCAGTTCTTC.

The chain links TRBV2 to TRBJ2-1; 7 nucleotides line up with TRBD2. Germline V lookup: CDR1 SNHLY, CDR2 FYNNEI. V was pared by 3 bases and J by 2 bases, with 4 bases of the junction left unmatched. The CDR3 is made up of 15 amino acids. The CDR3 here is CASSEGRATYNEQFF. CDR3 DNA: TGTGCCAGCAGTGAGGGGAGGGCCACCTACAATGAGCAGTTCTTC.

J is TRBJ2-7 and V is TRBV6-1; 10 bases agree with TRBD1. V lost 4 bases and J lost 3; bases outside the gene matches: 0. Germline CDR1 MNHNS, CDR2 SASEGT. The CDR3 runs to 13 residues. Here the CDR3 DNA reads TGTGCCAGCAGTGGGGACAGGGGCTACGAGCAGTACTTC. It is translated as CASSGDRGYEQYF.

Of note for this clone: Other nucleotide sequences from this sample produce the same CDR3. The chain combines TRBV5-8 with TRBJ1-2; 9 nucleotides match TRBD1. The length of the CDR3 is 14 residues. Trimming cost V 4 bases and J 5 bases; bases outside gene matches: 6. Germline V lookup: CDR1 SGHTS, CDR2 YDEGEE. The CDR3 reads CASSPGQGSYGYTF. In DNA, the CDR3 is TGTGCCAGCAGCCCGGGACAGGGCTCATATGGCTACACCTTC. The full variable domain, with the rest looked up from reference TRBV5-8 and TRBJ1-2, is EAGVTQSPTHLIKTRGQQATLRCSPISGHTSVYWYQQALGLGLQFLLWYDEGEERNRGNFPPRFSGRQFPNYSSELNVNALELEDSALYLCASSPGQGSYGYTFGSGTRLTVV.

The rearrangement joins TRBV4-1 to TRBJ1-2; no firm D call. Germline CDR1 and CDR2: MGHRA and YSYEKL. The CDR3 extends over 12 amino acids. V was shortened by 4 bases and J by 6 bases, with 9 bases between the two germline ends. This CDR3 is CASSRSGHGYTF. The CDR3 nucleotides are TGCGCCAGCAGCCGCTCTGGACATGGCTACACCTTC.

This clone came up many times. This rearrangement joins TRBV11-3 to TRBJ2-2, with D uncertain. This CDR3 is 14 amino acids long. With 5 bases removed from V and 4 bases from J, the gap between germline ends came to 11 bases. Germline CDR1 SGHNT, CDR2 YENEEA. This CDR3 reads CASSRGPGTGELFF. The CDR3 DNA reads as TGTGCCAGCAGCCGAGGCCCGGGCACCGGGGAGCTGTTTTTT.

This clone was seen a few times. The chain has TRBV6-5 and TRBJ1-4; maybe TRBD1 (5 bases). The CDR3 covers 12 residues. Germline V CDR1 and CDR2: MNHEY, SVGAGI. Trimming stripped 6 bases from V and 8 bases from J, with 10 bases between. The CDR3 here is CASSRAGEKLFF. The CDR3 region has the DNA TGTGCCAGCAGCAGGGCCGGGGAAAAACTGTTTTTT.

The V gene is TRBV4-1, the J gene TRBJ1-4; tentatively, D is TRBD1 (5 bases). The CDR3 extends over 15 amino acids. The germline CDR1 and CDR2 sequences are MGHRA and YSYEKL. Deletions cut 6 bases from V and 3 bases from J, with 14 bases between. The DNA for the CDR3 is TGCGCCAGCAGACCTAAGGGGTCGGCTAATGAAAAACTGTTTTTT. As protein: CASRPKGSANEKLFF.

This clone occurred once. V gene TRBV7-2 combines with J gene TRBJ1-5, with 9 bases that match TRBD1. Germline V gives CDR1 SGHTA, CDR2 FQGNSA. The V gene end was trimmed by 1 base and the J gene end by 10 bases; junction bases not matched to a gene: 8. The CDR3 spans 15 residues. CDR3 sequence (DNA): TGTGCCAGCAGCTTAGGGGACAGGGACGTTTACCCCCAGCATTTT. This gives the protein CASSLGDRDVYPQHF.

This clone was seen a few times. The CDR3 here is CASSESKGASYTF. The DNA for the CDR3 is TGCGCCAGCAGTGAGTCCAAGGGGGCGAGTTACACCTTC. The V gene is TRBV10-2, the J gene TRBJ1-2, with 7 bases lining up with TRBD1. V lost 0 bases and J lost 11; bases outside the gene matches: 6. CDR1 is WSHSY and CDR2 is SAAADI in the germline V gene. The CDR3 consists of 13 residues.

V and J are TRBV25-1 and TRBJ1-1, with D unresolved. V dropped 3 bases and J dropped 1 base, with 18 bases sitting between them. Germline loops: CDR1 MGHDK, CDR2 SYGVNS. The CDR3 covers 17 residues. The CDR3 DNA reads TGTGCCAGCAGTGATAACCGAGACGTCACGGGGAACACTGAAGCTTTCTTT. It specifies CASSDNRDVTGNTEAFF.

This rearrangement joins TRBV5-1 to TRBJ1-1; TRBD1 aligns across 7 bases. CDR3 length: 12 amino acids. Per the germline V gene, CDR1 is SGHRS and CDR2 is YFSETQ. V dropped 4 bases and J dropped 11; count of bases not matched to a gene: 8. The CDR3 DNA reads TGCGCCAGCAGCCCCTCGACAGGGCTGGCTTTCTTT. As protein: CASSPSTGLAFF.